The rows below give T cell receptor beta chains drawn from one sample of a study of cytomegalovirus exposure and HLA in healthy donors. Measured with immunoSEQ multiplex PCR; TCRdb has only the in-frame clones, and not every one. This table has 90,000 to 95,000 clones, around 80% appearing once. Sequenced: PBMCs. Source of these receptors: a male donor in good health and CMV-seropositive. Each CDR3 is given with its conserved first and last residue. D genes are given only for firm matches. Size values are once, few and many counts, or a class for expanded clones, and some rows have none.

clone size	J gene	D gene	V gene	CDR3 protein	CDR3 DNA
-	TRBJ1-5	-	TRBV12-5	CASGIWLNQPQHF	TGTGCTAGTGGAATTTGGCTCAATCAGCCCCAGCATTTT
-	TRBJ1-2	TRBD1	TRBV5-8	CASRSTGTGYGYTF	TGTGCCAGCAGATCCACCGGGACAGGCTATGGCTACACCTTC
-	TRBJ2-7	-	TRBV6-1	CASSESGEVYEQYF	TGTGCCAGCAGTGAGTCAGGGGAAGTTTACGAGCAGTACTTC
-	TRBJ1-2	TRBD1	TRBV6-4	CASSGAPGTGFGGYTF	TGTGCCAGCAGTGGAGCTCCCGGGACAGGGTTCGGGGGCTACACCTTC
-	TRBJ1-1	-	TRBV5-1	CASSLAGVHRGTEAFF	TGCGCCAGCAGCTTGGCCGGGGTCCACCGGGGAACTGAAGCTTTCTTT
-	TRBJ2-7	TRBD1	TRBV11-2	CASSTGTGWYEQYF	TGTGCCAGCAGCACCGGGACAGGCTGGTACGAGCAGTACTTC
-	TRBJ2-1	TRBD2	TRBV5-4	CASSLGIAGIGDEQFF	TGTGCCAGCAGCTTGGGGATAGCGGGAATCGGTGATGAGCAGTTCTTC
-	TRBJ2-7	-	TRBV28	CASSLAEYYEQYF	TGTGCCAGCAGTTTGGCGGAATACTACGAGCAGTACTTC
-	TRBJ2-7	TRBD2	TRBV27	CASSLIGGRTHEQYF	TGTGCCAGCAGTTTGATAGGCGGGAGAACCCACGAGCAGTACTTC
-	TRBJ1-2	TRBD1	TRBV2	CARERNPRQGSNGYTF	TGTGCCAGAGAGAGAAACCCTCGACAGGGGAGTAATGGCTACACCTTC
few	TRBJ1-2	TRBD1	TRBV6-1	CASRQRQGALTF	TGTGCCAGCAGGCAAAGACAGGGGGCGCTGACCTTC
-	TRBJ1-2	TRBD1	TRBV28	CASLGQNYGYTF	TGTGCCAGCCTGGGACAGAACTATGGCTACACCTTC
few	TRBJ2-1	TRBD1	TRBV14	CASSQEQGMDEQFF	TGTGCCAGCAGCCAAGAACAGGGGATGGATGAGCAGTTCTTC
-	TRBJ2-4	TRBD1	TRBV28	CASSPDRGTTPGNIQYF	TGTGCCAGCAGCCCTGACAGGGGAACAACTCCCGGAAACATTCAGTACTTC
-	TRBJ1-1	-	TRBV5-1	CASSLGQGLGAFF	TGCGCCAGCAGCTTGGGCCAGGGCCTGGGGGCTTTCTTT
-	TRBJ2-7	-	TRBV28	CATAWRGAGVYEQYF	TGTGCCACCGCGTGGAGGGGCGCTGGGGTATACGAGCAGTACTTC
-	TRBJ1-1	-	TRBV7-9	CASSSRGAFF	TGTGCCAGCAGCTCCCGGGGAGCTTTCTTT
-	TRBJ2-7	-	TRBV27	CASSLAPTSFYEQYF	TGTGCCAGCAGTTTAGCCCCGACTAGTTTCTACGAGCAGTACTTC
-	TRBJ2-7	TRBD2	TRBV5-4	CASSSSGGAYEQYF	TGTGCCAGCAGCTCAAGCGGGGGGGCTTACGAGCAGTACTTC
-	TRBJ2-1	TRBD2	TRBV12-5	CASGLVGAGVSEQFF	TGTGCTAGTGGTTTGGTAGGCGCGGGAGTGAGTGAGCAGTTCTTC
-	TRBJ2-2	TRBD2	TRBV19	CASTPGLAGERITGELFF	TGTGCCAGTACCCCGGGACTAGCGGGAGAAAGGATCACCGGGGAGCTGTTTTTT
-	TRBJ2-2	TRBD2	TRBV7-8	CASSLRGGSTGELFF	TGTGCCAGCAGCTTAAGAGGCGGGAGTACCGGGGAGCTGTTTTTT
-	TRBJ1-2	-	TRBV6-1	CASSRDYGYTF	TGTGCCAGCAGTAGAGATTATGGCTACACCTTC
-	TRBJ2-3	-	TRBV5-4	CASSLVGAQLAATDTQYF	TGTGCCAGCAGCTTGGTGGGGGCACAGCTAGCGGCCACAGATACGCAGTATTTT
-	TRBJ2-1	TRBD2	TRBV11-2	CASSLVRTSFEQFF	TGTGCCAGCAGCTTAGTCCGGACTAGTTTTGAGCAGTTCTTC
-	TRBJ1-2	-	TRBV7-8	CASSLRGQGYTF	TGTGCCAGCAGCCTAAGGGGCCAAGGCTACACCTTC
-	TRBJ2-1	TRBD2	TRBV18	CASSPPYTSGRNEQFF	TGTGCCAGCTCACCCCCATACACTAGCGGGAGAAATGAGCAGTTCTTC
-	TRBJ2-7	-	TRBV5-4	CASSFGQGHYEQYF	TGTGCCAGCAGCTTTGGGCAGGGCCACTACGAGCAGTACTTC
-	TRBJ2-3	TRBD2	TRBV7-2	CASSLRPGLAGVGDTQYF	TGTGCCAGCAGCCTTCGGCCGGGACTAGCGGGAGTAGGGGATACGCAGTATTTT
-	TRBJ2-7	-	TRBV27	CASSDSLYEQYF	TGTGCCAGCAGCGACAGCCTCTACGAGCAGTACTTC
-	TRBJ1-2	-	TRBV2	CASGGRGNNYGYTF	TGTGCCAGCGGGGGGAGGGGTAACAACTATGGCTACACCTTC
-	TRBJ2-1	TRBD1	TRBV7-9	CASSSILRQGYNEQFF	TGTGCCAGCAGCTCCATATTGAGACAGGGGTACAATGAGCAGTTCTTC
-	TRBJ2-3	-	TRBV4-2	CASSQAPGGTDTQYF	TGTGCCAGCAGCCAAGCTCCAGGGGGCACAGATACGCAGTATTTT
-	TRBJ2-1	-	TRBV5-6	CASSSDTGRIYNEQFF	TGTGCCAGCAGCTCCGATACAGGGAGAATCTACAATGAGCAGTTCTTC
-	TRBJ1-2	TRBD1	TRBV29-1	CSVEGTGDHGYTF	TGCAGCGTTGAAGGGACAGGGGATCATGGCTACACCTTC
-	TRBJ2-7	-	TRBV28	CASSLLSLNSYEQYF	TGTGCCAGCAGTTTATTGTCACTTAACTCCTACGAGCAGTACTTC
few	TRBJ2-5	-	TRBV5-5	CASSRMGGQETQYF	TGTGCCAGCAGCCGTATGGGAGGTCAAGAGACCCAGTACTTC
-	TRBJ1-4	TRBD1	TRBV6-1	CASSEQGETNEKLFF	TGTGCCAGCAGTGAACAGGGGGAGACTAATGAAAAACTGTTTTTT
-	TRBJ2-2	-	TRBV2	CASSQRPSKNTGELFF	TGTGCCAGCAGTCAAAGACCTAGTAAGAACACCGGGGAGCTGTTTTTT
-	TRBJ2-5	-	TRBV5-4	CASSLGGPQYF	TGTGCCAGCAGCTTGGGTGGGCCCCAGTACTTC
few	TRBJ1-5	TRBD1	TRBV19	CASSSLQGTYQPQHF	TGTGCCAGTAGTTCCTTACAGGGGACTTATCAGCCCCAGCATTTT
-	TRBJ2-1	TRBD2	TRBV6-4	CASSHTSGRMNEQFF	TGTGCCAGCAGTCATACTAGCGGGAGAATGAATGAGCAGTTCTTC
-	TRBJ2-1	TRBD2	TRBV6-1	CASSAARVAGGYVDEQFF	TGTGCCAGCAGTGCGGCTAGAGTAGCGGGAGGTTATGTGGATGAGCAGTTCTTC
-	TRBJ1-3	TRBD1	TRBV15	CATSRDRQGAGNTIYF	TGTGCCACCAGCAGAGACCGACAGGGGGCTGGAAACACCATATATTTT
once	TRBJ2-6	-	TRBV7-2	CASSLTLFKAVGANVLTF	TGTGCCAGCAGCTTGACACTTTTTAAGGCCGTTGGGGCCAACGTCCTGACTTTC
-	TRBJ1-2	-	TRBV30	CAWSLHYGYTF	TGTGCCTGGTCCCTCCACTATGGCTACACCTTC
once	TRBJ2-5	-	TRBV5-4	CASSLSKGVLETQYF	TGTGCCAGCAGCTTGTCAAAAGGGGTTCTAGAGACCCAGTACTTC
-	TRBJ1-2	TRBD1	TRBV6-5	CASSRRTGRLYGYTF	TGTGCCAGCAGTAGAAGGACAGGCCGACTCTATGGCTACACCTTC
-	TRBJ2-1	TRBD2	TRBV2	CASSEGAGLAGVSSYNEQFF	TGTGCCAGCAGTGAAGGCGCCGGACTAGCGGGGGTGAGCTCCTACAATGAGCAGTTCTTC
-	TRBJ1-3	-	TRBV28	CASRQGAGNTIYF	TGTGCCAGCAGACAGGGTGCTGGAAACACCATATATTTT
-	TRBJ2-7	-	TRBV7-7	CASSLMTGYEQYF	TGTGCCAGCAGCCTAATGACAGGTTACGAGCAGTACTTC
-	TRBJ1-5	TRBD1	TRBV7-2	CASSLVGQGANQPQHF	TGTGCCAGCAGCTTAGTAGGACAGGGGGCGAATCAGCCCCAGCATTTT
-	TRBJ2-6	-	TRBV27	CASSLSRGPSSGANVLTF	TGTGCCAGCAGTTTATCGAGAGGGCCGAGCTCTGGGGCCAACGTCCTGACTTTC